This T cell receptor beta chain appears in the sequencing data of a study of shared clonotypes between healthy human individuals. As for the study in general: The study enrolled two women and a few men aged 18 to 49. Study-wide results and limits: Shared clonotypes: approximately 4.5% naive CD4, under 4% naive CD8, roughly 2.4% memory CD4, 0.4% to 0.5% memory CD8.

This table comes from immunoSEQ multiplex PCR, and its TCRdb copy is limited to in-frame clones, with some not included. The repertoire holds around 2.1 million clones, around 95% seen once, with 0.13% in the top ten. Donation came from healthy HIV-negative adults that had no recent acute infections or vaccinations. Germline loops: CDR1 SGHRS, CDR2 YFSETQ. Trimming removed 0 bases from V and 3 bases from J; junction bases left unmatched: 4. The CDR3 consists of 16 residues. A note on this clone: Its antigen is unidentified.

This TCR came from a man aged 18 to 30 in good health. The rearrangement joins TRBV5-1 to TRBJ2-5, with 11 bases aligning to TRBD2. Specimen: naive CD4+ T cells sorted from blood. Stated subset: CD45RA+ positively selected. CDR3 protein: CASSLGRGLAEETQYF. The DNA of the CDR3 is TGCGCCAGCAGCTTGGGACGGGGACTAGCGGAAGAGACCCAGTACTTC.